This T cell receptor beta chain was recovered during a study of cytomegalovirus exposure and HLA in healthy donors. Study-wide results and caveats: The records held CMV serostatus as the only immune exposure information. V- and J-gene trimming in TCR beta was tied to a missense DCLRE1C variant by an analysis performed later.

The PCR ran on 60 Vbeta and 13 Jbeta primers. Method: immunoSEQ multiplex PCR; TCRdb's copy keeps in-frame clones and lacks some. The data hold about 140,000 clones, with around three fifths observed a single time. This CDR3 contains 15 residues. With 3 bases clipped from V and 7 bases from J, the junction kept 9 bases outside the gene matches. In germline, CDR1 is SGHTA, CDR2 FQGNSA. As concerns this clone: The antigen remains unidentified.

This sequence joins TRBV7-2 and TRBJ1-1, with 9 bases fitting TRBD1. The clonotype comes from a woman aged 35 to 49 in good health and CMV-seronegative. Sequencing was performed on PBMCs. This CDR3 is CASSFGRTGAIEAFF. In DNA, the CDR3 is TGTGCCAGCAGCTTTGGGCGGACAGGGGCAATTGAAGCTTTCTTT. The full variable domain, completed using reference TRBV7-2 and TRBJ1-1, is GAGVSQSPSNKVTEKGKDVELRCDPISGHTALYWYRQSLGQGLEFLIYFQGNSAPDKSGLPSDRFSAERTGGSVSTLTIQRTQQEDSAVYLCASSFGRTGAIEAFFGQGTRLTVV.